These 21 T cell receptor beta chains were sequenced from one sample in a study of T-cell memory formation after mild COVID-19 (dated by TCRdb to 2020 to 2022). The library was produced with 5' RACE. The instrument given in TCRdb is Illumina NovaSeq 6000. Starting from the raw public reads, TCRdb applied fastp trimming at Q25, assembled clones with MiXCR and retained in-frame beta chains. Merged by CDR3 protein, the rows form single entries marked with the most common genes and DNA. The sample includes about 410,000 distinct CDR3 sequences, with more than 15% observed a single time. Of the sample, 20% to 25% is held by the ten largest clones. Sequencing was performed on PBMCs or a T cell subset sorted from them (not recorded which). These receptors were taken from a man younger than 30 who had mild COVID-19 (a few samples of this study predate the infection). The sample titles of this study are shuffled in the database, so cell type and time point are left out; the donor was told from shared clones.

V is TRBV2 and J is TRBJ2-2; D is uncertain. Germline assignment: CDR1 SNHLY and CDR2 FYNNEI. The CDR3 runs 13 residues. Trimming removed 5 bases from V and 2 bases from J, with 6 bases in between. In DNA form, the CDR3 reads TGTGCCAGCAGTTACTATAACACCGGGGAGCTGTTTTTT. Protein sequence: CASSYYNTGELFF.

The CDR3 sequence: CAAPIWADDEQYF. The DNA for the CDR3 is TGTGCCGCACCAATTTGGGCCGACGACGAGCAGTACTTC. V is TRBV27 and J is TRBJ2-7; D remains ambiguous. The CDR3 sequence is 13 residues long. Germline V gene data show CDR1 as MNHEY and CDR2 as SMNVEV (reference sequence). V gave up 11 bases and J gave up 5 bases, with 19 bases separating them.

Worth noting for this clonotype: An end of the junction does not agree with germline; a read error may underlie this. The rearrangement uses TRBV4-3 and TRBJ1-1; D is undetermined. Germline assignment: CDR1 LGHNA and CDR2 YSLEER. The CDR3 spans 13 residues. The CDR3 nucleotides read TGCGCCAGCAGCCAAGATGAGGGAACTGAAGCTTTATTT. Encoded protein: CASSQDEGTEALF.

The CDR3 protein is CASSPMTSGGYGELFF. The CDR3 bases are TGTGCCAGCAGCCCCATGACTAGCGGGGGTTATGGGGAGCTGTTTTTT. This chain connects TRBV7-6 to TRBJ2-2, with TRBD2 identical over 12 bases. V lost 5 bases, J lost 8 bases, and 9 bases stayed unmatched. Per the germline V gene, CDR1 is SGHVS and CDR2 is FNYEAQ. This CDR3 spans 16 amino acids.

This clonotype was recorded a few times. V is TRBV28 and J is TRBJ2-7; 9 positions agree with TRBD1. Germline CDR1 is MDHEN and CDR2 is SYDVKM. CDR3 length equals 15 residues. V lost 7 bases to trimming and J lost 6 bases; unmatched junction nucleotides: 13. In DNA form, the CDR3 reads TGTGCCAGCAATTCGGGACAGGGATCCCTCCGCGAGCAGTACGTC. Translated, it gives CASNSGQGSLREQYV.

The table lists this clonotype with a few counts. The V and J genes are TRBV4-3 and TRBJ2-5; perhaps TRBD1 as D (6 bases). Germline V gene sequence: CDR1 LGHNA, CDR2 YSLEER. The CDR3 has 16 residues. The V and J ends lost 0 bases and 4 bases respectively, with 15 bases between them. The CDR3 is CASSQDWNLGGETQYF. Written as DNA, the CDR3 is TGCGCCAGCAGCCAAGATTGGAATTTAGGGGGAGAGACCCAGTACTTC.

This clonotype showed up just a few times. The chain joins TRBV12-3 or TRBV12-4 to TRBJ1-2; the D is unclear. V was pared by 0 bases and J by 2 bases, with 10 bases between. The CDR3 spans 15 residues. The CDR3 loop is CASSLATRVNYGYTF. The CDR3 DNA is TGTGCCAGCAGTTTAGCGACAAGGGTGAACTATGGCTACACCTTC.

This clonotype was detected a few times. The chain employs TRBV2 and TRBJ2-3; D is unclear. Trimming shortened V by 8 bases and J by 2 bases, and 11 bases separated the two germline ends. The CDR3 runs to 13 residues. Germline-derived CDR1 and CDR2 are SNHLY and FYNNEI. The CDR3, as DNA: TGTGCCAGCGGGGATAGTAACACAGATACGCAGTATTTT. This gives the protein CASGDSNTDTQYF.

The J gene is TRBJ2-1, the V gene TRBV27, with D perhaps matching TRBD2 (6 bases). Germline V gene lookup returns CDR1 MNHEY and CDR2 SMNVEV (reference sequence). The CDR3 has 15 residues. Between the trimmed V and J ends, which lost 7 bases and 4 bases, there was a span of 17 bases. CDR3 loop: CASTRDMGGYNEQFF. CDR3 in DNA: TGTGCCAGCACCCGCGACATGGGGGGTTACAATGAGCAGTTCTTC.

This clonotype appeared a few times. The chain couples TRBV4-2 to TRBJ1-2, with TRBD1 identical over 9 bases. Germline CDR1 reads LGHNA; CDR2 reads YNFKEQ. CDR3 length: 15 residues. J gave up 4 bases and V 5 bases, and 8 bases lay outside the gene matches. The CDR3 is CASSEQGASFYGYTF. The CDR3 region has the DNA TGTGCCAGCAGCGAACAGGGGGCTTCGTTCTATGGCTACACCTTC.

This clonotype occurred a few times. CDR3 DNA: TGTGCCAGCAGTCCACTTGGACAGGGACCAGATACGCAGTATTTT. Protein: CASSPLGQGPDTQYF. The chain uses TRBV25-1 and TRBJ2-3; 8 nucleotides line up with TRBD1. The CDR3 has 15 residues. Germline-derived CDR1 and CDR2 are MGHDK and SYGVNS. The junction had 8 bases not matched to a gene; V was cut back by 5 bases and J by 4 bases.

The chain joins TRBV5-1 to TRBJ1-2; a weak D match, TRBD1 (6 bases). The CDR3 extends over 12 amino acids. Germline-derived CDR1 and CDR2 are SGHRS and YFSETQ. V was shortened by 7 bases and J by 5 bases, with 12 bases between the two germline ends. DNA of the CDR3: TGCGCCAGCGGGGCAGGGGATTATGGCTACACCTTC. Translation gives CASGAGDYGYTF.

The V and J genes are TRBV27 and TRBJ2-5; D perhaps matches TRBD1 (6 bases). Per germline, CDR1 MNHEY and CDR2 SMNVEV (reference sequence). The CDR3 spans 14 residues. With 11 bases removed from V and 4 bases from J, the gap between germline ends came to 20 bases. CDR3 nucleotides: TGTGCCTCCTGCCTGGCAGGGGCAGCAGAGACCCAGTACTTC. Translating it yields CASCLAGAAETQYF.

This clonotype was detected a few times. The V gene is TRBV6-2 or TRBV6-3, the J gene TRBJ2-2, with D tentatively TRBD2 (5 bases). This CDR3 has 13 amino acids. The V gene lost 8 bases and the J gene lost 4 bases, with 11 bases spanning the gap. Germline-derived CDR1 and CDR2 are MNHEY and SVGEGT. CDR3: CASGIGGTGELFF. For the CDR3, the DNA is TGTGCCAGCGGTATCGGAGGCACCGGGGAGCTGTTTTTT.

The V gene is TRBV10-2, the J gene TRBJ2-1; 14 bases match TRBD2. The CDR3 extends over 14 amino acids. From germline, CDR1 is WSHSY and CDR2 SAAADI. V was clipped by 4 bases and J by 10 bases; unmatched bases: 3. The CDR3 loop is CASSGTSGGSEQFF. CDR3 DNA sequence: TGCGCCAGCAGTGGGACTAGCGGGGGGTCAGAGCAGTTCTTC.

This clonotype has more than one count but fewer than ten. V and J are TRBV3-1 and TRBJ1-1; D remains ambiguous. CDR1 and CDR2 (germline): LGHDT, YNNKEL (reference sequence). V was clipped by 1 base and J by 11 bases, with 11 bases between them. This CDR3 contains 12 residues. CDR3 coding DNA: TGTGCCAGCAGCCAAGCTCCTCGAAGGGCTTTCTTT. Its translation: CASSQAPRRAFF.

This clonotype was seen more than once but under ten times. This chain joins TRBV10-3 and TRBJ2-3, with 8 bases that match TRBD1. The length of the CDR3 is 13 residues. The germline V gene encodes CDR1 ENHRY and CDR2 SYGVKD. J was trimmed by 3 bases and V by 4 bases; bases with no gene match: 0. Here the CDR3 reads CAISGTGTDTQYF. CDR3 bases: TGTGCCATCAGTGGGACAGGGACAGATACGCAGTATTTT.

The CDR3 protein is CASSAPGEETQYF. The CDR3 DNA sequence: TGTGCCAGCAGCGCCCCTGGGGAAGAGACCCAGTACTTC. The V and J genes are TRBV9 and TRBJ2-5; no definite D call. The length of the CDR3 is 13 residues. Trimming stripped 3 bases from V and 3 bases from J, with 9 bases between. The V gene's germline CDR1 is SGDLS and CDR2 YYNGEE. The full variable domain, with the rest looked up from reference TRBV9 and TRBJ2-5, is DSGVTQTPKHLITATGQRVTLRCSPRSGDLSVYWYQQSLDQGLQFLIQYYNGEERAKGNILERFSAQQFPDLHSELNLSSLELGDSALYFCASSAPGEETQYFGPGTRLLVL.

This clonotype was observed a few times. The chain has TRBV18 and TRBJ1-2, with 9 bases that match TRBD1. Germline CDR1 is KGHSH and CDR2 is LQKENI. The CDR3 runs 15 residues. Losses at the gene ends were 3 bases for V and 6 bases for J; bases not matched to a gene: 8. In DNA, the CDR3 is TGTGCCAGCTCACCCCTCCACACAGGGGGCAATGGCTACACCTTC. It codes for CASSPLHTGGNGYTF.

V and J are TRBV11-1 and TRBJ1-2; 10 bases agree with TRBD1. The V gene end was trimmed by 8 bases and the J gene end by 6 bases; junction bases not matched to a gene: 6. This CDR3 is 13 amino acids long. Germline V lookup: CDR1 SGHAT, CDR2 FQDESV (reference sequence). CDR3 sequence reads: CASPGTGADGYTF. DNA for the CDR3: TGTGCCAGCCCCGGGACAGGGGCCGATGGCTACACCTTC. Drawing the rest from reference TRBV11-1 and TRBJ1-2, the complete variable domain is EAEVAQSPRYKITEKSQAVAFWCDPISGHATLYWYRQILGQGPELLVQFQDESVVDDSQLPKDRFSAERLKGVDSTLKIQPAELGDSAMYLCASPGTGADGYTFGSGTRLTVV.

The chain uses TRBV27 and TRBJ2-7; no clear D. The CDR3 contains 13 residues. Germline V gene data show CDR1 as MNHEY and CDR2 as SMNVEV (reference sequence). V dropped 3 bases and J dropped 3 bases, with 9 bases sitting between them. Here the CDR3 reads CASSLELGYEQYV. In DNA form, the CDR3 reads TGTGCCAGCAGTTTGGAGCTAGGCTACGAGCAGTACGTC.